A selection of T cell receptor beta chains follows, all from one sample in a study of CD8 T cells in Susac syndrome. TCRdb re-analysed the immunoSEQ multiplex PCR reads in MiXCR, keeping a single row per CDR3 protein. The sample contains about 160,000 distinct CDR3 sequences, about 90% of which appear only once. Sequences were obtained from CD4+ T cells from PBMCs. Every receptor here comes from a human donor in good health. The CDR3 runs from the conserved cysteine through the conserved F or W. Each record gives: J gene, D gene, clone size, V gene, CDR3 length, CDR3 DNA, CDR3 protein. The D gene is left open where the match is weak. The listing skips clone size in some rows; elsewhere it reads once, few, many or a size class.

J gene: TRBJ2-3
D gene: TRBD2
clone size: .
V gene: TRBV20-1
CDR3 length: 13
CDR3 DNA: TGCAGTGCTAGCGGGGGGGCGCCAGATACGCAGTATTTT
CDR3 protein: CSASGGAPDTQYF

J gene: TRBJ2-1
D gene: TRBD1
clone size: .
V gene: TRBV5-1
CDR3 length: 15
CDR3 DNA: TGCGCCAGCAGCTTGGATGGGACAGCCTACAATGAGCAGTTCTTC
CDR3 protein: CASSLDGTAYNEQFF

J gene: TRBJ2-1
D gene: TRBD1
clone size: .
V gene: TRBV4-3
CDR3 length: 13
CDR3 DNA: TGCGCCAGCAGCCAGGACAGGGCATATGAGCAGTTCTTC
CDR3 protein: CASSQDRAYEQFF

J gene: TRBJ1-4
D gene: .
clone size: .
V gene: TRBV29-1
CDR3 length: 13
CDR3 DNA: TGCAGCGCCGGGGGCAGTGCTAATGAAAAACTGTTTTTT
CDR3 protein: CSAGGSANEKLFF

J gene: TRBJ2-3
D gene: .
clone size: .
V gene: TRBV12-3/TRBV12-4
CDR3 length: 14
CDR3 DNA: TGTGCCAGCAATCTAGGGGAAAGCACAGATACGCAGTATTTT
CDR3 protein: CASNLGESTDTQYF

J gene: TRBJ2-1
D gene: .
clone size: .
V gene: TRBV28
CDR3 length: 12
CDR3 DNA: TGTGCCACCTCGGGACTCCACAATGAGCAGTTCTTC
CDR3 protein: CATSGLHNEQFF

J gene: TRBJ1-4
D gene: .
clone size: .
V gene: TRBV5-1
CDR3 length: 14
CDR3 DNA: TGCGCCAGCACCGAACCGGGACTAAATGAAAAACTGTTTTTT
CDR3 protein: CASTEPGLNEKLFF

J gene: TRBJ1-1
D gene: .
clone size: .
V gene: TRBV9
CDR3 length: 14
CDR3 DNA: TGTGCCAGCAGCCCCCAGTGGGTAAACACTGAAGCTTTCTTT
CDR3 protein: CASSPQWVNTEAFF

J gene: TRBJ1-2
D gene: .
clone size: .
V gene: TRBV25-1
CDR3 length: 14
CDR3 DNA: TGTGCCAGCAGTGAATGGGCAGGGGACTATGGCTACACCTTC
CDR3 protein: CASSEWAGDYGYTF

J gene: TRBJ1-2
D gene: .
clone size: .
V gene: TRBV7-2
CDR3 length: 15
CDR3 DNA: TGTGCCAGCAGCTTCTTCGGAGACGTACCCTATGGCTACACCTTC
CDR3 protein: CASSFFGDVPYGYTF

J gene: TRBJ1-1
D gene: .
clone size: .
V gene: TRBV9
CDR3 length: 14
CDR3 DNA: TGTGCCAGCAGCGTAGGGTCTGGGGCGCCGGGGGCTTTCTTT
CDR3 protein: CASSVGSGAPGAFF

J gene: TRBJ1-5
D gene: .
clone size: .
V gene: TRBV7-2
CDR3 length: 15
CDR3 DNA: TGTGCCAGCCGTGAGGGGGGGGTTGGCAATCAGCCCCAGCATTTT
CDR3 protein: CASREGGVGNQPQHF

J gene: TRBJ2-2
D gene: .
clone size: .
V gene: TRBV28
CDR3 length: 13
CDR3 DNA: TGTGCCAGCAGTATCACTAGCACCGGGGAGCTGTTTTTT
CDR3 protein: CASSITSTGELFF

J gene: TRBJ2-1
D gene: TRBD2
clone size: .
V gene: TRBV18
CDR3 length: 17
CDR3 DNA: TGTGCCAGCTCATCTCAATATAGCGGGAGGGTTGGTAATGAGCAGTTCTTC
CDR3 protein: CASSSQYSGRVGNEQFF

J gene: TRBJ2-1
D gene: .
clone size: .
V gene: TRBV5-1
CDR3 length: 16
CDR3 DNA: TGCGCCAGCAGTGGGAAAAGGGCTTCGCCCAACAATGAGCAGTTCTTC
CDR3 protein: CASSGKRASPNNEQFF

J gene: TRBJ2-1
D gene: .
clone size: .
V gene: TRBV5-1
CDR3 length: 15
CDR3 DNA: TGCGCCAGCAGCTTCGCGGGAACCTCTAAGAATGAGCAGTTCTTC
CDR3 protein: CASSFAGTSKNEQFF

J gene: TRBJ2-6
D gene: .
clone size: .
V gene: TRBV3-1
CDR3 length: 16
CDR3 DNA: TGTGCCAGCAGCAAGGCTAGGACAGCTGGGGCCAACGTCCTGACTTTC
CDR3 protein: CASSKARTAGANVLTF

J gene: TRBJ2-7
D gene: .
clone size: .
V gene: TRBV11-2
CDR3 length: 17
CDR3 DNA: TGTGCCAGCAGTCTCTGGCCTAACCGGGACAACTCCTACGAGCAGTACTTC
CDR3 protein: CASSLWPNRDNSYEQYF

J gene: TRBJ2-3
D gene: TRBD2
clone size: once
V gene: TRBV30
CDR3 length: 17
CDR3 DNA: TGTGCCTGGCAAAGCCTAGGGACTAGCGGGGCAATGGATACGCAGTATTTT
CDR3 protein: CAWQSLGTSGAMDTQYF

J gene: TRBJ2-1
D gene: .
clone size: .
V gene: TRBV24-1
CDR3 length: 14
CDR3 DNA: TGTGCCACCAGTGTAGGGGTTCCCTACAATGAGCAGTTCTTC
CDR3 protein: CATSVGVPYNEQFF

J gene: TRBJ1-6
D gene: TRBD1
clone size: .
V gene: TRBV6-5
CDR3 length: 15
CDR3 DNA: TGTGCCAGCAGTTCCCCCCGGGACAGGGCCCTACCCCTCCACTTT
CDR3 protein: CASSSPRDRALPLHF

J gene: TRBJ2-5
D gene: .
clone size: .
V gene: TRBV7-3
CDR3 length: 13
CDR3 DNA: TGTGCCAGCAGCTCGGGGGCTCAGGCGACCCAGTACTTC
CDR3 protein: CASSSGAQATQYF

J gene: TRBJ2-3
D gene: TRBD1
clone size: .
V gene: TRBV24-1
CDR3 length: 14
CDR3 DNA: TGTGCCACCGGGACAGCGACACCCACAGATACGCAGTATTTT
CDR3 protein: CATGTATPTDTQYF

J gene: TRBJ2-1
D gene: TRBD1
clone size: .
V gene: TRBV18
CDR3 length: 15
CDR3 DNA: TGTGCCAGCTCACCGGGACAGGGGTTTTACAATGAGCAGTTCTTC
CDR3 protein: CASSPGQGFYNEQFF

J gene: TRBJ2-1
D gene: .
clone size: .
V gene: TRBV20-1
CDR3 length: 14
CDR3 DNA: TGCAGTGCTCCTCACGGGACCCGACCCCATGAGCAGTTCTTC
CDR3 protein: CSAPHGTRPHEQFF

J gene: TRBJ2-5
D gene: TRBD1
clone size: .
V gene: TRBV25-1
CDR3 length: 15
CDR3 DNA: TGTGCCAGCAGTGCTCGGGACAGGCATCGAGAGACCCAGTACTTC
CDR3 protein: CASSARDRHRETQYF

J gene: TRBJ1-1
D gene: TRBD1
clone size: .
V gene: TRBV5-1
CDR3 length: 13
CDR3 DNA: TGCGCCAGCCGTACAGGGGAAAACACTGAAGCTTTCTTT
CDR3 protein: CASRTGENTEAFF

J gene: TRBJ1-1
D gene: .
clone size: .
V gene: TRBV5-1
CDR3 length: 14
CDR3 DNA: TGCGCCAGCAGCCCGGCGCCGGCGAACACTGAAGCTTTCTTT
CDR3 protein: CASSPAPANTEAFF

J gene: TRBJ2-3
D gene: .
clone size: .
V gene: TRBV16
CDR3 length: 13
CDR3 DNA: TGTGCCAGCAGCCAAGGGTACGCAGATACGCAGTATTTT
CDR3 protein: CASSQGYADTQYF

J gene: TRBJ2-6
D gene: .
clone size: .
V gene: TRBV7-2
CDR3 length: 18
CDR3 DNA: TGTGCCAGCAGCTTAGTAGGAGGGGGCGCATTTGGGGCCAACGTCCTGACTTTC
CDR3 protein: CASSLVGGGAFGANVLTF

J gene: TRBJ2-2
D gene: .
clone size: once
V gene: TRBV5-1
CDR3 length: 13
CDR3 DNA: TGCGCCAGCAGCTTGCTGTCGGTTGGGGAGCTGTTTTTT
CDR3 protein: CASSLLSVGELFF

J gene: TRBJ1-2
D gene: TRBD1
clone size: .
V gene: TRBV6-7
CDR3 length: 13
CDR3 DNA: TGTGCCAGCAGTTACTCCACAGGGGACGGCTACACCTTC
CDR3 protein: CASSYSTGDGYTF

J gene: TRBJ1-1
D gene: .
clone size: .
V gene: TRBV12-3/TRBV12-4
CDR3 length: 13
CDR3 DNA: TGTGCCAGCGGCGGGCTTCCGAACACTGAAGCTTTCTTT
CDR3 protein: CASGGLPNTEAFF

J gene: TRBJ2-3
D gene: .
clone size: .
V gene: TRBV7-2
CDR3 length: 13
CDR3 DNA: TGTGCCAGCAGCTTTCCTAGCCGTGATACGCAGTATTTT
CDR3 protein: CASSFPSRDTQYF

J gene: TRBJ2-3
D gene: TRBD2
clone size: .
V gene: TRBV20-1
CDR3 length: 14
CDR3 DNA: TGCAGTGCTAGAGTAGCGGGGTATTCAGATACGCAGTATTTT
CDR3 protein: CSARVAGYSDTQYF

J gene: TRBJ1-5
D gene: .
clone size: .
V gene: TRBV29-1
CDR3 length: 13
CDR3 DNA: TGCAGCGTTCTCCCCGGGGGGCGACAGCCCCAGCATTTT
CDR3 protein: CSVLPGGRQPQHF

J gene: TRBJ2-3
D gene: .
clone size: .
V gene: TRBV29-1
CDR3 length: 13
CDR3 DNA: TGCAGCGCCAGCTACGGGAGCACAGATACGCAGTATTTT
CDR3 protein: CSASYGSTDTQYF

J gene: TRBJ1-2
D gene: .
clone size: .
V gene: TRBV3-1
CDR3 length: 11
CDR3 DNA: TGTGCCAGCAGCCGCAGCTATGGCTACACCTTC
CDR3 protein: CASSRSYGYTF

J gene: TRBJ1-1
D gene: .
clone size: .
V gene: TRBV7-2
CDR3 length: 14
CDR3 DNA: TGTGCCAGCAGCCGCCAATCGGGGAACACTGAAGCTTTCTTT
CDR3 protein: CASSRQSGNTEAFF

J gene: TRBJ2-2
D gene: .
clone size: .
V gene: TRBV6-2/TRBV6-3
CDR3 length: 12
CDR3 DNA: TGTGCCAGCAGTTCAATGACCGGGGAGCTGTTTTTT
CDR3 protein: CASSSMTGELFF

J gene: TRBJ1-1
D gene: .
clone size: .
V gene: TRBV4-1
CDR3 length: 16
CDR3 DNA: TGCGCCAGCAGCCCAGGATTTACAGGAAGGAACACTGAAGCTTTCTTT
CDR3 protein: CASSPGFTGRNTEAFF

J gene: TRBJ1-2
D gene: .
clone size: once
V gene: TRBV7-2
CDR3 length: 13
CDR3 DNA: TGTGCCAGCAGCTTACAGGGTAGCTATGGCTACACCTTC
CDR3 protein: CASSLQGSYGYTF

J gene: TRBJ1-2
D gene: TRBD1
clone size: .
V gene: TRBV6-5
CDR3 length: 14
CDR3 DNA: TGTGCCAGCAGGGGACAGGGCAGTAACTATGGCTACACCTTC
CDR3 protein: CASRGQGSNYGYTF

J gene: TRBJ2-3
D gene: TRBD1
clone size: .
V gene: TRBV6-1
CDR3 length: 15
CDR3 DNA: TGTGCCAGCAGAGGGGGACAGCGGAGCACAGATACGCAGTATTTT
CDR3 protein: CASRGGQRSTDTQYF

J gene: TRBJ1-6
D gene: TRBD1
clone size: .
V gene: TRBV18
CDR3 length: 12
CDR3 DNA: TGTGCCAGCTCACCGGGACAGCTACCCCTCCACTTT
CDR3 protein: CASSPGQLPLHF

J gene: TRBJ2-3
D gene: .
clone size: .
V gene: TRBV18
CDR3 length: 15
CDR3 DNA: TGTGCCAGCTCACCACCTGAGAGGGCCGCAGATACGCAGTATTTT
CDR3 protein: CASSPPERAADTQYF

J gene: TRBJ1-2
D gene: .
clone size: .
V gene: TRBV29-1
CDR3 length: 11
CDR3 DNA: TGCAGCGCGGGGTCACCCTATGGCTACACCTTC
CDR3 protein: CSAGSPYGYTF

J gene: TRBJ2-1
D gene: .
clone size: .
V gene: TRBV5-1
CDR3 length: 14
CDR3 DNA: TGCGCCAGCAGCTCCCGCGGGTTCTACAATGAGCAGTTCTTC
CDR3 protein: CASSSRGFYNEQFF

J gene: TRBJ2-3
D gene: TRBD2
clone size: once
V gene: TRBV7-2
CDR3 length: 15
CDR3 DNA: TGTGCCAGCAGCTTAGCCGTTAGCGGGAATCATCCGCAGTATTTT
CDR3 protein: CASSLAVSGNHPQYF

J gene: TRBJ1-5
D gene: .
clone size: .
V gene: TRBV18
CDR3 length: 15
CDR3 DNA: TGTGCCAGCTCACACGACGGTTTTGGCAATCAGCCCCAGCATTTT
CDR3 protein: CASSHDGFGNQPQHF

J gene: TRBJ2-7
D gene: TRBD2
clone size: .
V gene: TRBV6-2/TRBV6-3
CDR3 length: 16
CDR3 DNA: TGTGCCAGCAGTTTAGCGGGACTAGCGAGCTCCTACGAGCAGTACTTC
CDR3 protein: CASSLAGLASSYEQYF

J gene: TRBJ1-2
D gene: TRBD1
clone size: .
V gene: TRBV20-1
CDR3 length: 15
CDR3 DNA: TGCAGTGCGGAGCCCCCGGGACAGGGAGGTTACGGCTACACCTTC
CDR3 protein: CSAEPPGQGGYGYTF

J gene: TRBJ2-7
D gene: .
clone size: .
V gene: TRBV28
CDR3 length: 14
CDR3 DNA: TGTGCCAGCAGTCCCCCGGCAGTGGGGTACGAGCAGTACTTC
CDR3 protein: CASSPPAVGYEQYF

J gene: TRBJ2-5
D gene: .
clone size: .
V gene: TRBV6-2/TRBV6-3
CDR3 length: 14
CDR3 DNA: TGTGCCAGCAGTTCCGTACCTCAAGGGGAGACCCAGTACTTC
CDR3 protein: CASSSVPQGETQYF

J gene: TRBJ1-5
D gene: TRBD1
clone size: .
V gene: TRBV18
CDR3 length: 18
CDR3 DNA: TGTGCCAGCTCGTTGGTCCGGGACAGGGGAATTAGCAATCAGCCCCAGCATTTT
CDR3 protein: CASSLVRDRGISNQPQHF

J gene: TRBJ1-2
D gene: .
clone size: .
V gene: TRBV29-1
CDR3 length: 12
CDR3 DNA: TGCAGCGTGGGGGGGCTCAGCTATGGCTACACCTTC
CDR3 protein: CSVGGLSYGYTF

J gene: TRBJ2-2
D gene: TRBD2
clone size: .
V gene: TRBV20-1
CDR3 length: 15
CDR3 DNA: TGCAGCATCGCCGGACTAGTCAACAACGCCGGGGAGCTGTTTTTT
CDR3 protein: CSIAGLVNNAGELFF

J gene: TRBJ1-6
D gene: .
clone size: .
V gene: TRBV7-9
CDR3 length: 13
CDR3 DNA: TGTGCCAGCAGCGAAGATATCTATTCACCCCTCCACTTT
CDR3 protein: CASSEDIYSPLHF